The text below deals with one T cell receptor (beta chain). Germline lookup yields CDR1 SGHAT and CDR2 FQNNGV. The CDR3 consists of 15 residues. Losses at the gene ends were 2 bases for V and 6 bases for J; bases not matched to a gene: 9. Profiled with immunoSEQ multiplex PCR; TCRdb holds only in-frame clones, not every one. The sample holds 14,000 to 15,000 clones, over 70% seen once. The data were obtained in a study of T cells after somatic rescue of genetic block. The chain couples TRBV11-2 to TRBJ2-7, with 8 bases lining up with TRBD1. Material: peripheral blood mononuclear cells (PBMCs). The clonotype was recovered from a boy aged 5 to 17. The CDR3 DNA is TGTGCCAGCAGCTTATCCCCCGGACAGGGAGTCGAGCAGTACTTC. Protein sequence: CASSLSPGQGVEQYF.